This T cell receptor beta chain was recorded in a study of T cell responses to AZD1222 COVID-19 vaccine. At the level of the study: The study pooled second doses at about 4 or about 12 weeks.

Whole-study findings and limits: Most donors were white British and more were female, and clonal diversity was possibly underestimated. Seropositive AZD1222 recipients at baseline numbered only five or six. Without day 14 samples, only post-peak T cell repertoires were studied.

This CDR3 is built from 15 residues. Between the trimmed V and J ends, which lost 3 bases and 5 bases, there was a span of 17 bases. Germline assignment: CDR1 SGHKS and CDR2 YYEKEE (reference sequence). TCRdb's copy holds only in-frame clones and misses some; the assay was immunoSEQ multiplex PCR. There are around 120,000 clones in the sample; more than 85% occur only once, and approximately 2.5% lies in the top ten. With respect to this clone: Its antigen is still unknown.

Sequenced material: peripheral blood, taken on day 0 of AZD1222 vaccination. The clonotype comes from an adult in good health. The chain uses TRBV5-5 and TRBJ1-2; a weak D match, TRBD1 (5 bases). CDR3 residues: CASSSDIRAGYGYTF. In DNA, the CDR3 is TGTGCCAGCAGCTCCGATATCAGGGCGGGGTATGGCTACACCTTC.